This TCR beta chain was recovered during a study of low-dose radiotherapy and immunotherapy resistance in tumors. Study in general: Doses of 0.5 Gy per fraction every 2 weeks, totaling 6.5 Gy, went to Cohort 1. Dosing for Cohort 2 consisted of 1 Gy per fraction every two weeks, reaching a total of 13 Gy over 26 weeks.

Donors were dosed with nivolumab and ipilimumab; they also received aspirin, low-dose cyclophosphamide and low-dose radiotherapy. Primers used for first-strand cDNA, a TRAV- and TRBV-specific set, covered both alpha and beta chains. TCR amplification involved about 21 PCR cycles with a constant-region primer and V-primer adapter. Following isolation, mRNA was amplified via in vitro transcription. Each CDR3 protein is one row after TCRdb ran MiXCR on the reads. The top ten clones hold around 6.5% of a sample with over 7,500 distinct CDR3 sequences, approximately 69% of them seen once. This clonotype appeared a single time. V was cut by 9 bases and J by 3 bases, with 22 bases left in between. Germline CDR1 SGDLS, CDR2 YYNGEE. There are 16 residues in the CDR3.

This TCR was recovered from a human donor with advanced metastatic prostate, ovarian, gallbladder or colorectal cancer (not recorded which). This table probably holds off-target reads from a library built for another chain. V usage is TRBV9 and J usage is TRBJ2-1, with D perhaps given as TRBD1 or TRBD2 (6 bases each). Written as DNA, the CDR3 is TGTGCCACCGAAAGGCCTGGAGGGGGGAACTACAATGAGCAGTTCTTC. Encoded protein: CATERPGGGNYNEQFF. Supplemented by reference TRBV9 and TRBJ2-1, the full variable domain reads DSGVTQTPKHLITATGQRVTLRCSPRSGDLSVYWYQQSLDQGLQFLIQYYNGEERAKGNILERFSAQQFPDLHSELNLSSLELGDSALYFCATERPGGGNYNEQFFGPGTRLTVL.